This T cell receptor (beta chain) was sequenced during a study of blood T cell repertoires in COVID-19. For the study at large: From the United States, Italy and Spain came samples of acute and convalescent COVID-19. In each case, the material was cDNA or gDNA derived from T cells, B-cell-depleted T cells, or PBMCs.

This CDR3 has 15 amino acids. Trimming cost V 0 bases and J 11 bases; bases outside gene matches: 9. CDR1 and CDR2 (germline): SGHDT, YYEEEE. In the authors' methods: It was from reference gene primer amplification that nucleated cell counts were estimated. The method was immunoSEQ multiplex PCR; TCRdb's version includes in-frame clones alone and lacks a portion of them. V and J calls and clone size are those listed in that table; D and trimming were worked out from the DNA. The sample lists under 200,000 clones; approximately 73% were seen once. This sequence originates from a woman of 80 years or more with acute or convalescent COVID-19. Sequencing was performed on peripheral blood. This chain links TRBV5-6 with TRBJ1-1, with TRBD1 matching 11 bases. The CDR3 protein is CASSLVGQGAPGAFF. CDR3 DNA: TGTGCCAGCAGCTTGGTTGGACAGGGGGCTCCTGGGGCTTTCTTT. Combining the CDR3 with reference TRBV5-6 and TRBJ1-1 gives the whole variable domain DAGVTQSPTHLIKTRGQQVTLRCSPKSGHDTVSWYQQALGQGPQFIFQYYEEEERQRGNFPDRFSGHQFPNYSSELNVNALLLGDSALYLCASSLVGQGAPGAFFGQGTRLTVV.